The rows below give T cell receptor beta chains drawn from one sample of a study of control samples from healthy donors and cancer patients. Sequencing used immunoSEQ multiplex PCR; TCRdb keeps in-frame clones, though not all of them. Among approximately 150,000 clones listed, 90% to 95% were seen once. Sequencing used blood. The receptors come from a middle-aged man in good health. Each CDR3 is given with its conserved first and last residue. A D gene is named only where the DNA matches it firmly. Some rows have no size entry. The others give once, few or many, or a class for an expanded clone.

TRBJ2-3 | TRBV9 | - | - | CASSVVGQNTDTQYF | TGTGCCAGCAGCGTAGTAGGACAGAACACAGATACGCAGTATTTT
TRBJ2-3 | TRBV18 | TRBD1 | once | CASSLKGQGKADTQYF | TGTGCCAGCTCACTCAAGGGACAGGGGAAAGCAGATACGCAGTATTTT
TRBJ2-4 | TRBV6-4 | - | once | CASRDPGTSSLAKNIQYF | TGTGCCAGCAGAGACCCGGGAACCTCCAGCTTAGCCAAAAACATTCAGTACTTC
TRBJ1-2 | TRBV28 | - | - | CASHPAITNYGYTF | TGTGCCAGCCATCCTGCTATCACTAACTATGGCTACACCTTC
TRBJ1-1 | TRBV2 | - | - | CASSEEVLNTEAFF | TGTGCCAGCAGTGAAGAGGTGCTGAACACTGAAGCTTTCTTT
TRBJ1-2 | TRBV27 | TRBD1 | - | CASSSPGTGNYGYTF | TGTGCCAGCAGCTCCCCCGGGACAGGGAACTATGGCTACACCTTC
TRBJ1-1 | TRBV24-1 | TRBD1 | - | CATSAPSGGGRAFF | TGTGCCACCAGTGCCCCGTCAGGGGGAGGGCGAGCTTTCTTT
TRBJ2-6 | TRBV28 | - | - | CASSLFSGANVLTF | TGTGCCAGCAGTCTTTTTTCGGGGGCCAACGTCCTGACTTTC
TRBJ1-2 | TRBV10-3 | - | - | CAIEADYGYTF | TGTGCCATCGAGGCGGACTATGGCTACACCTTC
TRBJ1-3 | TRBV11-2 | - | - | CASSPRGGLRDTIYF | TGTGCCAGCAGCCCCCGGGGGGGGCTTCGGGACACCATATATTTT
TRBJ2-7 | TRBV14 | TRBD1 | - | CASSQEQGTSYEQYF | TGTGCCAGCAGCCAAGAACAGGGGACATCCTACGAGCAGTACTTC
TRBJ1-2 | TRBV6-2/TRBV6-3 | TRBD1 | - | CASSIEDRFGYTF | TGTGCCAGCAGCATAGAGGACAGGTTTGGCTACACCTTC
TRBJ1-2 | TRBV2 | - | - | CASTSDGVTVGYTF | TGTGCCAGCACTTCAGACGGGGTGACAGTGGGCTACACCTTC
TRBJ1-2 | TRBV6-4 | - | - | CASSDSSTGNYGYTF | TGTGCCAGCAGTGACTCGTCAACAGGGAATTATGGCTACACCTTC
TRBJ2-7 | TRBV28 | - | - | CASSSRLVWSYEQYF | TGTGCCAGCAGTTCCCGACTAGTATGGTCCTACGAGCAGTACTTC
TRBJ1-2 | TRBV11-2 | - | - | CASSYQPPRKYYGYTF | TGTGCCAGCAGCTATCAGCCGCCCCGAAAATACTATGGCTACACCTTC
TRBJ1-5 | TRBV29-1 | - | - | CSVGSSDNQPQHF | TGCAGCGTTGGTAGTAGTGACAATCAGCCCCAGCATTTT
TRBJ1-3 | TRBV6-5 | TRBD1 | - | CASSRTGMGNTIYF | TGTGCCAGCAGTAGGACAGGGATGGGAAACACCATATATTTT
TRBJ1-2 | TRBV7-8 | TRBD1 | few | CASSPRQGASYYGYTF | TGTGCCAGCAGCCCGAGACAGGGGGCGTCCTACTATGGCTACACCTTC
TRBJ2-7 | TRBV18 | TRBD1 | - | CASSPSGTGYIEQYF | TGTGCCAGCTCACCTTCCGGGACAGGGTACATCGAGCAGTACTTC
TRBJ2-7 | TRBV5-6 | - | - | CASSLAIVIYEQYF | TGTGCCAGCAGCTTGGCTATAGTCATCTACGAGCAGTACTTC
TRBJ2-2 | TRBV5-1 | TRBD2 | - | CASSLGLAGTGELFF | TGCGCCAGCAGCCTGGGACTAGCTGGCACCGGGGAGCTGTTTTTT